The 24 T cell receptor beta chains presented below share a single source sample, sequenced in a study of regulatory T cells in long-lasting Graves disease. Time point given: persistent/refractory GD, antithyroid drugs over 5 years with positive TRAb. Preparation of the TCR library used RNA extracted from PBMCs. According to the study, TCR beta libraries were built with iRepertoire HTBI primers and CDR3-region Arm-PCR. One entry per CDR3 protein, called by TCRdb with MiXCR from the multiplex PCR reads. The repertoire holds roughly 300,000 distinct CDR3 sequences, with roughly a fifth as singletons. The material was peripheral blood mononuclear cells (PBMCs), obtained when the disease was refractory, from a patient treated with antithyroid drugs. These receptors were obtained from a female donor with Graves disease.

This clonotype was seen at least ten times. The genes are TRBV6-1 and TRBJ1-1; 9 bases are a match to TRBD1. J gave up 1 base and V 7 bases, and 13 bases lay outside the gene matches. The CDR3 has 17 amino acids. Germline V gene data show CDR1 as MNHNS and CDR2 as SASEGT. CDR3 region: CASTLPTGGARNTEAFF. The DNA for the CDR3 is TGTGCCAGCACCCTTCCCACAGGGGGCGCGAGGAACACTGAAGCTTTCTTT.

On this clonotype: Because the CDR3 is missing its conserved closing phenylalanine or tryptophan, this is likely a read error. The DNA is omitted, as the CDR3 cannot be located on it reliably, and the CDR3 follows TCRdb's listing. The J gene is TRBJ1-1, the V gene TRBV11-2. From germline, CDR1 is SGHAT and CDR2 FQNNGV. The CDR3 numbers 8 amino acids, ends counted. CDR3 sequence: CASSLTEV.

This clonotype was found many times. This chain uses TRBV5-1 with TRBJ1-2, with 7 bases that match TRBD1. The CDR3 contains 17 residues. V was clipped by 5 bases and J by 2 bases; unmatched bases: 15. Germline V gene lookup returns CDR1 SGHRS and CDR2 YFSETQ. As DNA, the CDR3 is TGCGCCAGCAGTCCTGGATTAAACCGGGACAGCAACTATGGCTACACCTTC. Translated, it gives CASSPGLNRDSNYGYTF.

At least ten counts were recorded for this clonotype. J is TRBJ1-2 and V is TRBV6-5; a possible D gene is TRBD1 (6 bases). This CDR3 is built from 13 residues. Germline CDR1 MNHEY, CDR2 SVGAGI. The V end lost 3 bases, the J end lost 6 bases, and 11 bases lay between the germline ends. The CDR3 region has the DNA TGTGCCAGCAGTTATCCACAGGGCGATGGCTACACCTTC. This translates into CASSYPQGDGYTF.

The rearrangement joins TRBV6-5 to TRBJ2-5, with 10 bases that match TRBD1. V was pared by 0 bases and J by 5 bases, with 6 bases of the junction left unmatched. Germline V gene lookup returns CDR1 MNHEY and CDR2 SVGAGI. This CDR3 comprises 16 residues. The CDR3 nucleotides are TGTGCCAGCAGTTACTCGAGGACAGGGGGGTGGGAGACCCAGTACTTC. This gives the protein CASSYSRTGGWETQYF.

This clonotype was picked up a small number of times. The chain recombines TRBV6-1 with TRBJ2-7, with D tentatively TRBD2 (5 bases). The V end lost 6 bases, the J end lost 6 bases, and 15 bases lay between the germline ends. The germline V gene encodes CDR1 MNHNS and CDR2 SASEGT. This CDR3 contains 13 residues. The CDR3 sequence is CASSLSQRFEQYF. The CDR3, as DNA: TGTGCCAGCAGCCTCTCCCAGCGGTTCGAGCAGTACTTC.

This clonotype has just a few counts. This chain uses TRBV6-1 with TRBJ1-5, with D uncertain. With 6 bases removed from V and 0 bases from J, the gap between germline ends came to 12 bases. The CDR3 consists of 15 residues. The germline gives CDR1 MNHNS, CDR2 SASEGT. This CDR3 is CASSLAQYSNQPQHF. The CDR3 nucleotides are TGTGCCAGCAGCCTGGCGCAATATAGCAATCAGCCCCAGCATTTT.

Remarks on this clonotype: Since a much larger clone is just one base distant, this may be a read error. The J gene is TRBJ2-7, the V gene TRBV6-5; TRBD1 agrees at 7 bases. The CDR3 contains 14 residues. The germline gives CDR1 MNHEY, CDR2 SVGAGI. DNA for the CDR3: TGTTCCAGCAGTTCGGGACAGATATCCTACGAGCAGTACTTC. It yields the protein CSSSSGQISYEQYF.

This clonotype appeared many times. This chain connects TRBV7-3 to TRBJ2-5; D uncertain. Germline V lookup: CDR1 SGHTA, CDR2 FQGTGA. The CDR3 covers 14 residues. V gave up 0 bases and J gave up 2 bases, with 7 bases separating them. The chain's CDR3 is CASSLTPYQETQYF. CDR3 nucleotides: TGTGCCAGCAGCTTAACGCCCTATCAAGAGACCCAGTACTTC.

This clonotype was recorded at least ten times. The rearrangement joins TRBV11-1 to TRBJ2-4, with 8 positions matching TRBD2. There are 13 residues in the CDR3. The V gene's germline CDR1 is SGHAT and CDR2 FQDESV (reference sequence). V dropped 3 bases and J dropped 15; count of bases not matched to a gene: 10. DNA for the CDR3: TGTGCCAGCAGCTTTTACGAAACTAGCGGACGGTACTTC. Residues: CASSFYETSGRYF.

This clonotype was seen a handful of times. The V call is TRBV7-3, the J call TRBJ1-2, with 9 bases matching TRBD1. The trim removed 3 bases at V and 5 bases at J, leaving 16 bases unmatched. The CDR3 is 18 residues long. Germline assignment: CDR1 SGHTA and CDR2 FQGTGA. The CDR3 is CASSFEDRGRRVGYGYTF. In nucleotides, the CDR3 is TGTGCCAGCAGCTTCGAGGACAGGGGCCGGAGGGTCGGTTATGGCTACACCTTC. Drawing the rest from reference TRBV7-3 and TRBJ1-2, the complete variable domain is GAGVSQTPSNKVTEKGKYVELRCDPISGHTALYWYRQSLGQGPEFLIYFQGTGAADDSGLPNDRFFAVRPEGSVSTLKIQRTERGDSAVYLCASSFEDRGRRVGYGYTFGSGTRLTVV.

In its sample, this clonotype was seen many times. CDR3: CASRRAPTGSTGLFF. Here the CDR3 DNA reads TGTGCCAGCAGGAGGGCACCCACGGGTTCGACGGGACTGTTTTTT. The gene calls are TRBV6-1 and TRBJ1-4; D gene uncertain. CDR1 and CDR2 from the germline V gene are MNHNS and SASEGT. The CDR3 runs 15 residues. The V end was cut by 6 bases, the J end by 13 bases, with 24 bases between.

In this sample, this clonotype turned up many times. The V gene is TRBV30, the J gene TRBJ1-5; D gene ambiguous. The V end was cut by 7 bases, the J end by 5 bases, with 12 bases between. Germline assignment: CDR1 GTSNPN and CDR2 SVGIG (reference sequence). The CDR3 contains 12 residues. In DNA form, the CDR3 reads TGTGCCTTTGGGCGATCGGATCAGCCCCAGCATTTT. Translated, it gives CAFGRSDQPQHF.

This clonotype was seen ten or more times. This sequence joins TRBV10-3 and TRBJ1-4; 7 bases are a match to TRBD1. The V gene end was trimmed by 2 bases and the J gene end by 8 bases; junction bases not matched to a gene: 8. Germline V CDR1 and CDR2: ENHRY, SYGVKD. The length of the CDR3 is 15 residues. The CDR3 sequence is CAISERDSIAEKLFF. CDR3 bases: TGTGCCATCAGTGAGCGGGACAGTATAGCAGAAAAACTGTTTTTT.

This clonotype has only one observation. The rearrangement joins TRBV11-2 to TRBJ1-1; D is undetermined. Trimming stripped 5 bases from V and 1 base from J, with 17 bases between. Germline lookup yields CDR1 SGHAT and CDR2 FQNNGV. The CDR3 extends over 16 amino acids. This CDR3 is CASSTGWGRQNTEAFF. Here the CDR3 DNA reads TGTGCCAGCAGCACGGGATGGGGAAGGCAGAACACTGAAGCTTTCTTT.

This clonotype was picked up one time. The chain couples TRBV6-2 or TRBV6-3 to TRBJ2-2; 13 bases line up with TRBD2. The CDR3 contains 16 residues. The ends lost 8 bases at V and 7 bases at J; junction bases unmatched: 10. Per the germline V gene, CDR1 is MNHEY and CDR2 is SVGEGT. CDR3 in DNA: TGTGCCAGCGGTCCAACTAGCGGGGGGGTCATCGGGGAGCTGTTTTTT. Amino acid sequence: CASGPTSGGVIGELFF.

Points on this clonotype: A read error may explain this, as a much larger clone is one base away. Without the conserved terminal phenylalanine or tryptophan, this CDR3 likely stems from a read error. This chain connects TRBV6-1 to TRBJ2-7, with TRBD1 matching 9 bases. Germline assignment: CDR1 MNHNS and CDR2 SASEGT. The CDR3 has 16 residues. J lost 3 bases, V lost 5 bases, and 11 bases had no gene match. The CDR3 loop is CASSNEVGGQGYEQYS. CDR3 in DNA: TGTGCCAGCAGTAATGAGGTGGGGGGACAGGGCTACGAGCAGTACTCC.

This clonotype was seen many times. This chain connects TRBV4-1 to TRBJ2-7; D possibly corresponds to TRBD2 (6 bases). Germline values: CDR1 MGHRA, CDR2 YSYEKL. This CDR3 is built from 14 residues. Trimming left V 4 bases short and J 2 bases short, with 12 bases between. The CDR3 reads CASSPRDWTYEQYF. The CDR3 DNA follows: TGCGCCAGCAGCCCTCGGGACTGGACCTACGAGCAGTACTTC.

This clonotype was seen ten or more times. The chain links TRBV28 to TRBJ2-7; 9 positions agree with TRBD2. V lost 7 bases, J lost 2 bases, and 3 bases stayed unmatched. The CDR3 consists of 13 residues. Germline-derived CDR1 and CDR2 are MDHEN and SYDVKM. The CDR3 here is CASMTSGTYEQYF. CDR3 sequence (DNA): TGTGCCAGCATGACTAGCGGAACCTACGAGCAGTACTTC. The full variable domain, rest sourced from reference TRBV28 and TRBJ2-7, is DVKVTQSSRYLVKRTGEKVFLECVQDMDHENMFWYRQDPGLGLRLIYFSYDVKMKEKGDIPEGYSVSREKKERFSLILESASTNQTSMYLCASMTSGTYEQYFGPGTRLTVT.

This clonotype was detected only a few times. The V and J genes are TRBV3-1 and TRBJ2-7; D may match TRBD1 or TRBD2 (5 bases each). This CDR3 is built from 13 residues. Germline CDR1 LGHDT, CDR2 YNNKEL (reference sequence). The V end was cut by 4 bases, the J end by 3 bases, with 10 bases between. Written as DNA, the CDR3 is TGTGCCAGCAGCCCAGAGGGGATCTACGAGCAGTACTTC. It specifies CASSPEGIYEQYF.

This clonotype came up many times. This chain uses TRBV2 with TRBJ2-5, with D hard to call. V gave up 8 bases and J gave up 0 bases, with 10 bases separating them. Germline CDR1 and CDR2: SNHLY and FYNNEI. CDR3 size: 13 residues. For the CDR3, the DNA is TGTGCCAGCGGGCAATTGTACCAAGAGACCCAGTACTTC. This translates into CASGQLYQETQYF. Using reference TRBV2 and TRBJ2-5 for the parts outside the CDR3, the full variable domain is EPEVTQTPSHQVTQMGQEVILRCVPISNHLYFYWYRQILGQKVEFLVSFYNNEISEKSEIFDDQFSVERPDGSNFTLKIRSTKLEDSAMYFCASGQLYQETQYFGPGTRLLVL.

The sample holds a few counts of this clonotype. A junction end diverges from the germline sequence, so it may reflect a read error. The chain uses TRBV5-1 and TRBJ1-3, with D possibly being TRBD1 (5 bases). There are 15 residues in the CDR3. CDR1 is SGHRS, CDR2 YFSETQ, per germline. The chain's CDR3 is CASSAGTLSGNTIYF. DNA for the CDR3: TGTGCCAGCAGCGCCGGGACGCTATCTGGAAACACCATATATTTT.

This clonotype came up many times. The V and J genes are TRBV3-1 and TRBJ1-2; weak D call: TRBD1 (5 bases). The CDR3 extends over 16 amino acids. CDR1 and CDR2 from the germline V gene are LGHDT and YNNKEL (reference sequence). V was cut by 1 base and J by 4 bases, with 16 bases left in between. The CDR3 here is CASSQVSQGKGYGYTF. Written as DNA, the CDR3 is TGTGCCAGCAGCCAAGTGTCCCAGGGCAAGGGCTATGGCTACACCTTC.

This clonotype has at least ten counts. The genes are TRBV28 and TRBJ2-7; 8 nucleotides agree with TRBD2. Trimming took 3 bases from V and 3 from J; bases not matched to a gene: 7. CDR3 length: 15 residues. Germline loops: CDR1 MDHEN, CDR2 SYDVKM. As DNA, the CDR3 is TGTGCCAGCAGTTTCTTTTTGGCGGGAGGCTACGAGCAGTACTTC. Translated: CASSFFLAGGYEQYF.